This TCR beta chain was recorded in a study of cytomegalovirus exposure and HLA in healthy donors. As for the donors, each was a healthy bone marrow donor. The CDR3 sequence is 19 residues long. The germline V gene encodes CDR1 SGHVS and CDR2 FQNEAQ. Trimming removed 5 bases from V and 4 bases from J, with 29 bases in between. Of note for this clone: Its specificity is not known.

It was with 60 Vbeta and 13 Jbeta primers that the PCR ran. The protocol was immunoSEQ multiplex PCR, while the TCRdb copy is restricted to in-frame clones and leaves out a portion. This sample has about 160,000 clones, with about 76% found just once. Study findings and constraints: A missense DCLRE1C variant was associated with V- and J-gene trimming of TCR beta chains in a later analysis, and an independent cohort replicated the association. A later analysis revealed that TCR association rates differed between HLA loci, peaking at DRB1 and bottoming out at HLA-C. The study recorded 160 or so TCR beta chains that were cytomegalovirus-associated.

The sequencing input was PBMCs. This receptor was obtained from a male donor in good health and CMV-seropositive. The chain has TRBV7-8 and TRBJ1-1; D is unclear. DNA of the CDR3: TGTGCCAGCAGCCTACCTCCCGCCGGGAAAACGAGTCGATCCACTGAAGCTTTCTTT. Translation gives CASSLPPAGKTSRSTEAFF.